This T cell receptor (beta chain) derives from a study of cytomegalovirus exposure and HLA in healthy donors. Study-wide results and caveats: Later analysis associated a missense DCLRE1C variant with TCR beta V- and J-gene trimming. Sequencing likely caused a cluster of highly shared sequence variants. Per published accounts, TCR beta sequences correctly predicted the HLA-A and HLA-B alleles of most subjects. High specificity and sensitivity for cytomegalovirus status were reported for the classifier.

Vbeta (60) and Jbeta (13) primers were used in the PCR. Measured with immunoSEQ multiplex PCR; TCRdb has only the in-frame clones, and not every one. The sample holds more than 85,000 clones; 73% are singletons and the top ten take around 8%. In germline, CDR1 is MNHEY, CDR2 SVGAGI. Trimming took off 6 bases at V and 3 bases at J, with 15 bases between the two ends. The CDR3 is 15 amino acids. As to this clone: Antigen unknown.

The specimen was PBMCs. This TCR was sampled from a man aged 35 to 55 in good health and CMV-seronegative. The chain carries TRBV6-5 and TRBJ1-5; tentatively, D is TRBD1 (5 bases). The CDR3 bases are TGTGCCAGCAGCCCGGCGGGGGTGGACAATCAGCCCCAGCATTTT. Protein product: CASSPAGVDNQPQHF.